This is a list of T cell receptor beta chains from one sample in a study of cytotoxic CD8 clonotypes in ibrutinib-treated CLL. The data were produced by immunoSEQ multiplex PCR, yet TCRdb's version contains in-frame clones alone and is incomplete. The sample contains 250,000 to 350,000 clones, about 72% of which appear only once. The source material was PBMCs, sampled at disease progression, from a patient treated with ibrutinib. These receptors were obtained from a human donor with chronic lymphocytic leukemia. Both conserved end residues are part of each CDR3. The order of the fields is D gene, J gene, clone size, V gene, CDR3 DNA, CDR3 protein. A D gene is named only where the DNA matches it firmly. A clone size is listed for some rows: how often the clone was seen (once, few, many), or a class if it is expanded.

- TRBJ1-4 - TRBV9 TGTGCCAGCAGCGCAAGACCGGGCCGCTCCGATTCCCTTGAAAAACTGTTTTTT CASSARPGRSDSLEKLFF
- TRBJ2-3 - TRBV21-1 TGTGCCAGCAGCAACCCCGGACAGCCTAGCACAGATACGCAGTATTTT CASSNPGQPSTDTQYF
TRBD2 TRBJ2-3 few TRBV4-3 TGCGCCAGCAGCCAATCCATTTCCGGGACTATAAGCACAGATACGCAGTATTTT CASSQSISGTISTDTQYF
- TRBJ2-7 - TRBV9 TGTGCCAGCAGCAAAACAGGGTCGGGGGAATACGAGCAGTACTTC CASSKTGSGEYEQYF
TRBD2 TRBJ2-1 once TRBV7-6 TGTGCCAGCAGCTTAGCGACACCTTTTGGACTAGCGGGGGGCGATGAGCAGTTCTTC CASSLATPFGLAGGDEQFF
- TRBJ2-2 - TRBV20-1 TGCAGTGCTAAGGGTACCGGGGAGCTGTTTTTT CSAKGTGELFF
TRBD1 TRBJ2-7 few TRBV7-9 TGTGCCAGCAGCTTAGAGGACAGGGTCTACGAGCAGTACTTC CASSLEDRVYEQYF
- TRBJ2-7 few TRBV10-3 TGTGCCATCAGTGAAGACAGAGCCTACGAGCAGTACTTC CAISEDRAYEQYF
- TRBJ2-7 - TRBV5-1 TGCGCCAGCAGCTTGGGGGACGAAGGCCACTACGAGCAGTACTTC CASSLGDEGHYEQYF
TRBD2 TRBJ2-3 few TRBV10-1 TGCGCCAGCACGCGGGGGGACACAGATACGCAGTATTTT CASTRGDTDTQYF
- TRBJ1-1 - TRBV2 TGTGCCAGCAGGTTCTCTTGGGGCACTGAAGCTTTCTTT CASRFSWGTEAFF
- TRBJ2-1 once TRBV4-1 TGCGCCAGCAGCCAAGATTTCACTAGTGATGAGCAGTTCTTC CASSQDFTSDEQFF
TRBD2 TRBJ2-1 - TRBV29-1 TGCAGCGTTGAAAGGAGCCCCGGGAGGGCAAGGGGTGAGCAGTTCTTC CSVERSPGRARGEQFF
- TRBJ2-3 - TRBV28 TGTGCCAGCAGTTCCCCGGGAGAGGGCGGCACAGATACGCAGTATTTT CASSSPGEGGTDTQYF
- TRBJ1-2 few TRBV7-2 TGTGCCAGCAGCTTAGTTCGGGACGGCTACACCTTC CASSLVRDGYTF
TRBD2 TRBJ2-1 - TRBV9 TGTGCCAGCAGCCCCAGTAGCGGGAGCGCTCGCAATGAGCAGTTCTTC CASSPSSGSARNEQFF
- TRBJ2-1 once TRBV5-1 TGCGCCAGCAGCCAGGCGGCAGAGCAGTTCTTC CASSQAAEQFF
- TRBJ2-7 - TRBV10-3 TGTGCCATCAGTGATGACTGGGCCCCATACGAGCAGTACTTC CAISDDWAPYEQYF
- TRBJ2-1 - TRBV15 TGTGCCACCAGCAGAGAGGGATTGCAGTTCTTC CATSREGLQFF
- TRBJ2-1 - TRBV15 TGTGCCACCAGCAGAGATCTGGAGGGGCACAATGAGCAGTTCTTC CATSRDLEGHNEQFF
- TRBJ2-3 - TRBV29-1 TGCAGCGTTGAACGGGGCGGCACAGATACGCAGTATTTT CSVERGGTDTQYF
- TRBJ2-7 - TRBV10-2 TGCGCCAGCAGTGAGTCGGGGACAATCCAGTACTTC CASSESGTIQYF
- TRBJ2-1 - TRBV7-9 TGTGCCAGCAGCTTGATGCATGGGGATGAGCAGTTCTTC CASSLMHGDEQFF
TRBD2 TRBJ2-3 - TRBV7-2 TGTGCCAGCAGCTTAGCCGGAGCTAGCGGGAGGGCGCAGTATTTT CASSLAGASGRAQYF
- TRBJ2-6 - TRBV2 TGTGCCAGCAGTGAAGCGCTGGGTAGTTCACAGTCAATCTCTGGGGCCAACGTCCTGACTTTC CASSEALGSSQSISGANVLTF
- TRBJ2-1 - TRBV4-1 TGCGCCAGCAGCCAAGATTCCTCACCTGAGCAGTTCTTC CASSQDSSPEQFF
- TRBJ1-5 once TRBV5-4 TGTGCCAGCAGCAGGAACGGGGATAGCAATCAGCCCCAGCATTTT CASSRNGDSNQPQHF
- TRBJ2-1 - TRBV27 TGTGCCAGCACAAGGGGGAGCTCTTACAATGAGCAGTTCTTC CASTRGSSYNEQFF
TRBD1 TRBJ1-2 - TRBV28 TGTGCCAGCAGTTTTAGACAGGGACTTCTATCTAACTATGGCTACACCTTC CASSFRQGLLSNYGYTF
- TRBJ1-1 - TRBV6-5 TGTGCCAGCAGTTACGCAGTGAACACTGAAGCTTTCTTT CASSYAVNTEAFF
- TRBJ1-1 - TRBV23-1 TGCGCCAGCAGTCTCGGGACCCCGGGGCACATGAACACTGAAGCTTTCTTT CASSLGTPGHMNTEAFF
- TRBJ2-7 - TRBV18 TGTGCCAGCTCACCACCACGGGATGTAACCTACGAGCAGTACTTC CASSPPRDVTYEQYF
- TRBJ1-5 - TRBV11-2 TGTGCCAGCAGCCTAGAGGGGACAAGAAATCAGCCCCAGCATTTT CASSLEGTRNQPQHF
- TRBJ2-7 - TRBV7-9 TGTGCCAGCAGCTTAGGGGGGTTCCGCGAGCAGTACTTC CASSLGGFREQYF
- TRBJ2-1 - TRBV29-1 TGCAGCGTGGAGGACAGACTATCCTACAATGAGCAGTTCTTC CSVEDRLSYNEQFF
- TRBJ1-3 few TRBV4-3 TGCGCCAGCAGCCAAAATCTGGGAACTGGAAACACCATATATTTT CASSQNLGTGNTIYF
- TRBJ2-1 - TRBV6-1 TGTGCCAGCAGTGAACTTGGCGATGAGCAGTTCTTC CASSELGDEQFF
TRBD1 TRBJ1-6 - TRBV5-1 TGCGCCAGCAGCCTATACGGTTCCCTGGCAGGGGGCGAATCACCCCTCCACTTT CASSLYGSLAGGESPLHF
- TRBJ2-7 - TRBV7-2 TGTGCCAGCAGCTTATGGGGACCCTACGAGCAGTACTTC CASSLWGPYEQYF
- TRBJ1-2 once TRBV7-2 TGTGCCAGCAGCTTAGTGAGGGCTGGCTACACCTTC CASSLVRAGYTF
TRBD2 TRBJ2-1 once TRBV4-1 TGCGCCAGCAGCCAAGCCCTTCGAGCGGGGGGGCCGGAGTTTTACAATGAGCAGTTCTTC CASSQALRAGGPEFYNEQFF
- TRBJ1-1 - TRBV14 TGTGCCAGCACCCCAGGGCGTCTCATGAACACTGAAGCTTTCTTT CASTPGRLMNTEAFF
TRBD1 TRBJ2-1 once TRBV27 TGTGCCAGCAGCCCAGGGGGCGTCATTTACAATGAGCAGTTCTTC CASSPGGVIYNEQFF
- TRBJ2-7 - TRBV6-1 TGTGCCAGCAGTGAATGGTCAAATGGGGAGCAGTACTTC CASSEWSNGEQYF
- TRBJ2-3 - TRBV4-1 TGCGCCAGCAGCCAAAGGTACAACACAGATACGCAGTATTTT CASSQRYNTDTQYF
- TRBJ1-5 - TRBV19 TGTGCCAGTAGTATAGATCGACTAGGGGGGCAGCCCCAGCATTTT CASSIDRLGGQPQHF
TRBD2 TRBJ2-3 once TRBV5-6 TGTGCCAGCCAACTGGAGAGGCTAGCGGGGACGCGTGATACGCAGTATTTT CASQLERLAGTRDTQYF
- TRBJ2-5 once TRBV5-6 TGTGCCAGCAGCTGGGGCGGGACGGACCCGGGGGAGACCCAGTACTTC CASSWGGTDPGETQYF
TRBD1 TRBJ2-7 - TRBV27 TGTGCCAGCAGCCCGCTGACAGGGCGCGAGCAGTACTTC CASSPLTGREQYF
TRBD1 TRBJ2-7 - TRBV6-1 TGTGCCAGCGCAGGACAGGCGTACGAGCAGTACTTC CASAGQAYEQYF
- TRBJ1-5 - TRBV5-1 TGCGCCAGCAGCTTGGTGCCGGGTGGGCCCCAGCATTTT CASSLVPGGPQHF
TRBD1 TRBJ1-5 - TRBV6-5 TGTGCCAGCAGTGGGTACAGGGGGATCAATCAGCCCCAGCATTTT CASSGYRGINQPQHF
- TRBJ2-5 - TRBV5-6 TGTGCCAGCAGCTTGGACAGCGAGGAGACCCAGTACTTC CASSLDSEETQYF
TRBD1 TRBJ1-2 - TRBV4-1 TGCGCCAGCAGCCCAGGGACAGGCATTGGCTACACCTTC CASSPGTGIGYTF